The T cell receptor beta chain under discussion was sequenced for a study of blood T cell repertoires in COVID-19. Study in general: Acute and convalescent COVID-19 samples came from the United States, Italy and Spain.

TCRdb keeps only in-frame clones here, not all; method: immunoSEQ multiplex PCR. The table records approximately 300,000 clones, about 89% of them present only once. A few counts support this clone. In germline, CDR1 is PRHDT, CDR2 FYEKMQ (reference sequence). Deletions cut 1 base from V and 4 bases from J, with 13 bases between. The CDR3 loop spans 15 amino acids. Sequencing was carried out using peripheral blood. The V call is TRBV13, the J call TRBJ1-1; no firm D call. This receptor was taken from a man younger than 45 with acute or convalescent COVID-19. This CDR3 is CASSLVQARGTEAFF. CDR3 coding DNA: TGTGCCAGCAGCTTAGTCCAGGCCCGGGGCACTGAAGCTTTCTTT. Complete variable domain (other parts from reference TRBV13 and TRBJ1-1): AAGVIQSPRHLIKEKRETATLKCYPIPRHDTVYWYQQGPGQDPQFLISFYEKMQSDKGSIPDRFSAQQFSDYHSELNMSSLELGDSALYFCASSLVQARGTEAFFGQGTRLTVV.